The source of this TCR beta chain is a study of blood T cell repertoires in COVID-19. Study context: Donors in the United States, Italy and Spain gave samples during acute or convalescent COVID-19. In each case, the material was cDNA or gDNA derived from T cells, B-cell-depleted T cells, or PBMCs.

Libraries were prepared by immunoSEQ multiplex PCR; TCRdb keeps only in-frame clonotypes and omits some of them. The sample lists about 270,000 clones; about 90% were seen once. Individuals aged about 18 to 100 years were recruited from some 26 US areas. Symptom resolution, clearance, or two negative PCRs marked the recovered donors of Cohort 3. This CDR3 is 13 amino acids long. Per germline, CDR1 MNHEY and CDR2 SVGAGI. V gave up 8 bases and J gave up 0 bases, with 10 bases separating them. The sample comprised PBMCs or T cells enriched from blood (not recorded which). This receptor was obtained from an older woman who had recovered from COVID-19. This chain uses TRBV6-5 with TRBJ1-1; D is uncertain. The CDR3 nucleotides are TGTGCCAGCTGGAGCCAAATGAACACTGAAGCTTTCTTT. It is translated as CASWSQMNTEAFF.